The present entry profiles one T cell receptor (beta chain) with its context. Its antigen is not known. The table came from immunoSEQ multiplex PCR; TCRdb's copy has only in-frame clones and leaves some out. The repertoire holds some 100,000 clones, about 90% seen once, with approximately 15% in the top ten. V trimming: 1 base; J trimming: 5 bases; junction bases outside the gene matches: 3. The CDR3 totals 14 residues. Germline assignment: CDR1 LGHDT and CDR2 YNNKEL (reference sequence). This sample was taken from a study of T cell responses to AZD1222 COVID-19 vaccine. Study results and limitations: Vaccine-related CD4 TCRs covered spike, predominating at 160-218 and 743-854.

This specimen consisted of peripheral blood, obtained on day 0 of AZD1222 vaccination. The chain links TRBV3-1 (or the pseudogene TRBV3-2) to TRBJ2-3; TRBD2 agrees at 7 bases. This sequence originates from an adult in good health. CDR3 amino acids: CASSQGLAGDTQYF. The CDR3 bases are TGTGCCAGCAGCCAAGGTTTAGCGGGAGATACGCAGTATTTT.